What follows describes a single T cell receptor beta chain. This specimen comes from a study of blood T cell repertoires in COVID-19. From germline, CDR1 is SGHRS and CDR2 YFSETQ. CDR3 size: 15 residues. The V segment lost 4 bases and the J segment 7 bases; nucleotides outside the gene matches: 10. Clones were read by immunoSEQ multiplex PCR, and TCRdb kept only the in-frame ones, dropping some. Among tens of thousands of clones listed, about 72% were seen once. This clonotype was sampled from a woman aged 80 or over with acute or convalescent COVID-19. The rearrangement links TRBV5-1 to TRBJ1-5; 8 bases are a match to TRBD1. Sequencing was carried out using peripheral blood. The CDR3 DNA reads as TGCGCCAGCAGCCTAGGACAGGGTTGGGGACAGCCCCAGCATTTT. It codes for CASSLGQGWGQPQHF.